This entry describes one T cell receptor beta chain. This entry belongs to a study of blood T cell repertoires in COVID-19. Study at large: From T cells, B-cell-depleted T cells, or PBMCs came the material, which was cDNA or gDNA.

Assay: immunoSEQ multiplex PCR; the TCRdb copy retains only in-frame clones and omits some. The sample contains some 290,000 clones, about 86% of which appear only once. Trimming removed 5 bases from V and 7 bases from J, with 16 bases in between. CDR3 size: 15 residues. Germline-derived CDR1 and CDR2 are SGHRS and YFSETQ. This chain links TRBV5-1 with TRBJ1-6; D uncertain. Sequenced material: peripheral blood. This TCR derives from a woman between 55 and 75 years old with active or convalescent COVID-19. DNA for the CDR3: TGCGCCAGCAGTCGGGGAAACGAGGGAAATTCACCCCTCCACTTT. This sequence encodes CASSRGNEGNSPLHF.